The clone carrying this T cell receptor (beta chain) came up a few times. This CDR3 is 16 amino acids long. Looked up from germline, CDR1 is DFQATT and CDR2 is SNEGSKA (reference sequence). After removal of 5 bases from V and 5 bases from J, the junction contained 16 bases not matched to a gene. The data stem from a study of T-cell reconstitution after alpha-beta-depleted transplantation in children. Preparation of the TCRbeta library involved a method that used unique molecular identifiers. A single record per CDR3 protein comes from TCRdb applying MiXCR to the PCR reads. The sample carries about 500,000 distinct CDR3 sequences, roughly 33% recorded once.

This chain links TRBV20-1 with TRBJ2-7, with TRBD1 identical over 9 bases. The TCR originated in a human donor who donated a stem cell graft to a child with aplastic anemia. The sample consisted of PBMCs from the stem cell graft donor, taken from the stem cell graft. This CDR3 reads CSAPGTGSLRGHEQYF. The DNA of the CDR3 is TGCAGTGCTCCCGGGACAGGGTCGTTACGGGGCCACGAGCAGTACTTC.